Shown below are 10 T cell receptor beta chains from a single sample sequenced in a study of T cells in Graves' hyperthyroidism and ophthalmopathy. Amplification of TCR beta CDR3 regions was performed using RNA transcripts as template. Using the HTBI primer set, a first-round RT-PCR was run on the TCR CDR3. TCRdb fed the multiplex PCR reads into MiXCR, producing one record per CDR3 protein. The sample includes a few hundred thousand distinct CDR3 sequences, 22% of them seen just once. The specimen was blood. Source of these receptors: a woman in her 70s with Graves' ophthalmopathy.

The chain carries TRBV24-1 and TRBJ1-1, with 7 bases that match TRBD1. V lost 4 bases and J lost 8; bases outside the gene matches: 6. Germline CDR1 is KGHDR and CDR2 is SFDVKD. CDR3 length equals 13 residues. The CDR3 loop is CATSDHVTGEAFF. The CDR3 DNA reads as TGTGCCACCAGTGACCACGTGACAGGGGAAGCTTTCTTT.

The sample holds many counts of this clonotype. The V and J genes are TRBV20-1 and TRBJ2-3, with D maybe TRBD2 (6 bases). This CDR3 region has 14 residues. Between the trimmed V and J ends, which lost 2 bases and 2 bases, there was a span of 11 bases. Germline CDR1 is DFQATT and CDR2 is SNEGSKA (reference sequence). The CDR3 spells CSARKRGLTDTQYF. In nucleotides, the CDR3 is TGCAGTGCTAGAAAACGGGGACTCACAGATACGCAGTATTTT.

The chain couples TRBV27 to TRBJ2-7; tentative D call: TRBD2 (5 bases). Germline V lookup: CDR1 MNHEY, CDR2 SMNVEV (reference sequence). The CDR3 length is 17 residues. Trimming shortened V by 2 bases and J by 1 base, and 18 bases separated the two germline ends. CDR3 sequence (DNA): TGTGCCAGCAGTTTAGATCGGGAAGGTAGGAGATCCTACGAGCAGTACTTC. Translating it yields CASSLDREGRRSYEQYF.

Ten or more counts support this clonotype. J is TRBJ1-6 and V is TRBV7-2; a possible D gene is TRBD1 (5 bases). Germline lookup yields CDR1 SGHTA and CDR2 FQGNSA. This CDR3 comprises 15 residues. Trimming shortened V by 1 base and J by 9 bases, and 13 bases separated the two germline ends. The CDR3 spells CASSLVARGGSPLHF. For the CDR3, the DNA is TGTGCCAGCAGCTTAGTTGCTAGGGGAGGTTCACCCCTCCACTTT.

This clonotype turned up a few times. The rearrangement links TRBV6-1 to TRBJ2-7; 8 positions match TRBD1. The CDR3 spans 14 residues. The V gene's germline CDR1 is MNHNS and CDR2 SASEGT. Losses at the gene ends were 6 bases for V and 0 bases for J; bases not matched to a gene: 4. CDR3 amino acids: CASRDGQGSYEQYF. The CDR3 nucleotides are TGTGCCAGCAGAGATGGACAGGGCTCCTACGAGCAGTACTTC.

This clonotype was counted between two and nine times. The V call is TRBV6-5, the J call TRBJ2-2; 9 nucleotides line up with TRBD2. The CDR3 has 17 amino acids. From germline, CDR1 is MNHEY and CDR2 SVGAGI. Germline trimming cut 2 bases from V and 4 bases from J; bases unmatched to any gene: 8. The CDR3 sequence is CASSYAQGLALTGELFF. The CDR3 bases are TGTGCCAGCAGTTACGCTCAGGGACTAGCCCTCACCGGGGAGCTGTTTTTT.

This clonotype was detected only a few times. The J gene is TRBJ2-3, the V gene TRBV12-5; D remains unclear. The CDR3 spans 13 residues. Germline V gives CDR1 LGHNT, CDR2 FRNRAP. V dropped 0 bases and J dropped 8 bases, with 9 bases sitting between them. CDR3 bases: TGTGCTAGTGGTTTGGTAGAATCCAGTACGCAGTATTTT. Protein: CASGLVESSTQYF.

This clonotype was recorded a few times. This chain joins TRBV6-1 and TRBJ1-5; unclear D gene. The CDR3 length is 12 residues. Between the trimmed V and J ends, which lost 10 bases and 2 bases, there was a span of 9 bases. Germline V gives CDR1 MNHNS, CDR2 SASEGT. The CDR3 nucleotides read TGTGCCACAGGCCCGGGCAATCAGCCCCAGCATTTT. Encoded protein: CATGPGNQPQHF.

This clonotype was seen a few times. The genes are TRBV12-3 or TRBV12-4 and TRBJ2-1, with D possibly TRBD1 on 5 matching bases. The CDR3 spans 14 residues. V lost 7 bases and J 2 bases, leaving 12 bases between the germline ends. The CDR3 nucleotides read TGTGCCAGCAACAGGCAGGACACCTACAATGAGCAGTTCTTC. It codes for CASNRQDTYNEQFF.

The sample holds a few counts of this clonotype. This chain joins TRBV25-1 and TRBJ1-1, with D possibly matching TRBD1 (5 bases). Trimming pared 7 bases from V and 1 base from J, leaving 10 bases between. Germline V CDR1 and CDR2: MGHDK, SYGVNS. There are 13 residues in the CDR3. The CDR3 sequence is CASNNQGNTEAFF. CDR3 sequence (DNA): TGTGCCAGCAACAACCAGGGGAACACTGAAGCTTTCTTT.